The subject of this entry is one T cell receptor (beta chain). Assignments of participants to cohorts depended upon their own reported clinical history. Before they entered the study, exposed participants had met a COVID-19 case within 2 weeks. The sample is drawn from a study of blood T cell repertoires in COVID-19. Study in general: T cells, B-cell-depleted T cells, or PBMCs supplied cDNA or gDNA.

This CDR3 has 14 amino acids. The V segment lost 1 base and the J segment 3 bases; nucleotides outside the gene matches: 3. Germline-derived CDR1 and CDR2 are SGHRS and YFSETQ. Here immunoSEQ multiplex PCR was the method, and the copy in TCRdb shows in-frame clones only, minus some. Of roughly 64,000 clones listed, roughly two thirds were seen once; the top ten hold around half. The sample taken for sequencing was PBMCs or T cells enriched from blood (not recorded which). The J gene is TRBJ2-7, the V gene TRBV5-1; 8 bases fit TRBD1. This clonotype was obtained from an older woman who had been exposed to COVID-19. CDR3: CASSLLGQDYEQYF. The CDR3 region has the DNA TGCGCCAGCAGCTTGTTGGGACAGGACTACGAGCAGTACTTC.